This paragraph reports one T cell receptor beta chain. The data originate from a study of T cells in Graves' hyperthyroidism and ophthalmopathy. Trimming took 3 bases from V and 5 from J, leaving 9 bases between them. Germline loops: CDR1 KGHDR, CDR2 SFDVKD. The CDR3 covers 13 residues. Amplification yielded TCR beta CDR3 regions, with RNA transcripts as the source. The study used the HTBI primer set for a first-round RT-PCR of the TCR CDR3. MiXCR, run by TCRdb on the multiplex PCR reads, gives a single entry per CDR3 protein. The sample carries about 590,000 distinct CDR3 sequences, around 16% recorded once. The PBMCs were taken from approximately 9 ml of fresh peripheral blood.

The sequence was collected from a woman aged 25 to 39 with Graves' hyperthyroidism. The V call is TRBV24-1, the J call TRBJ1-1; no firm D call. The sequencing input was blood. The CDR3, as DNA: TGTGCCACCAGTGATCCCAGCGGGACTGAAGCTTTCTTT. It codes for CATSDPSGTEAFF.